The 20 T cell receptor beta chains below all came from one sample that was sequenced in a study of blood T cell repertoires in COVID-19. Assay: immunoSEQ multiplex PCR; the TCRdb copy retains only in-frame clones and omits some. Here the sample spans under 200,000 clones, 86% being singletons. The sequenced sample was peripheral blood. The receptors come from a man aged 65-85 years with acute or convalescent COVID-19.

The chain recombines TRBV3-1 (or the pseudogene TRBV3-2) with TRBJ1-1, with 9 bases identical to TRBD1. The CDR3 has 17 residues. Per the germline V gene, CDR1 is LGHDT and CDR2 is YNNKEL (reference sequence). The V segment lost 5 bases and the J segment 3 bases; nucleotides outside the gene matches: 13. The CDR3, as DNA: TGTGCCAGCAGCACAATGGAACAGGGGGCGCGGGACACTGAAGCTTTCTTT. Translated, it gives CASSTMEQGARDTEAFF.

Notes on this clone: The junction and the germline gene differ at one end; a read error may be behind it. Other nucleotide sequences in the sample specify the same CDR3. The rearrangement links TRBV30 to TRBJ1-4; D gene ambiguous. There are 14 residues in the CDR3. Germline lookup yields CDR1 GTSNPN and CDR2 SVGIG (reference sequence). In DNA, the CDR3 is TGCGCCTGGAGTGATATTATAACTAATGAAAAACTGTTTTTT. The encoded protein is CAWSDIITNEKLFF.

This clone has at least ten counts. This chain uses TRBV5-4 with TRBJ1-5; D call uncertain. The CDR3 runs 12 residues. V gave up 5 bases and J gave up 6 bases, with 9 bases separating them. Germline V gene sequence: CDR1 SGHNT, CDR2 YYREEE (reference sequence). The CDR3 spells CASSREGQPQHF. DNA of the CDR3: TGTGCCAGCAGTCGTGAGGGTCAGCCCCAGCATTTT. Using reference TRBV5-4 and TRBJ1-5 for the parts outside the CDR3, the full variable domain is ETGVTQSPTHLIKTRGQQVTLRCSSQSGHNTVSWYQQALGQGPQFIFQYYREEENGRGNFPPRFSGLQFPNYSSELNVNALELDDSALYLCASSREGQPQHFGDGTRLSIL.

The chain links TRBV6-5 to TRBJ1-2; D not resolved. The V gene lost 2 bases and the J gene lost 0 bases, with 10 bases spanning the gap. Germline V CDR1 and CDR2: MNHEY, SVGAGI. This CDR3 spans 15 amino acids. The CDR3 nucleotides are TGTGCCAGCAGTTACGAGTATACCTCTAACTATGGCTACACCTTC. As protein: CASSYEYTSNYGYTF.

This chain links TRBV5-1 with TRBJ2-5; D may be TRBD1 (5 bases). V lost 7 bases and J 5 bases, leaving 12 bases between the germline ends. Germline V gene data show CDR1 as SGHRS and CDR2 as YFSETQ. This CDR3 has 12 residues. Here the CDR3 DNA reads TGCGCCAGCGCCAGGGCACAGGAGACCCAGTACTTC. Translating gives CASARAQETQYF.

The V gene is TRBV4-2, the J gene TRBJ2-1, with TRBD1 matching over 8 bases. Germline V gene lookup returns CDR1 LGHNA and CDR2 YNFKEQ. Unmatched junction bases numbered 8, after V lost 0 bases and J lost 7 bases. The CDR3 is made up of 16 amino acids. The CDR3 spells CASSQDWQGAGNEQFF. CDR3 sequence (DNA): TGTGCCAGCAGCCAAGATTGGCAGGGGGCCGGGAATGAGCAGTTCTTC.

The chain links TRBV6-1 to TRBJ2-5; weak D call: TRBD2 (6 bases). This CDR3 comprises 14 residues. The V gene's germline CDR1 is MNHNS and CDR2 SASEGT. Trimming removed 0 bases at V and 4 bases at J, with 9 bases between. CDR3 sequence (DNA): TGTGCCAGCAGTGAAGCGGTGGGAGGAGAGACCCAGTACTTC. Its protein is CASSEAVGGETQYF.

V and J are TRBV30 and TRBJ1-2, with 7 bases aligning to TRBD1. Germline CDR1 is GTSNPN and CDR2 is SVGIG (reference sequence). The CDR3 spans 14 residues. Trimming took 4 bases from V and 2 from J; bases not matched to a gene: 7. The chain's CDR3 is CAWILGTDNYGYTF. CDR3 coding DNA: TGTGCCTGGATCCTGGGGACAGACAACTATGGCTACACCTTC.

V and J are TRBV4-3 and TRBJ1-5, with no clear D. The CDR3 loop spans 13 amino acids. The V end lost 4 bases, the J end lost 7 bases, and 11 bases lay between the germline ends. Germline lookup yields CDR1 LGHNA and CDR2 YSLEER. In DNA, the CDR3 is TGCGCCAGCAGCCCCCTAGGGAGGCAGCCCCAGCATTTT. Its translation is CASSPLGRQPQHF.

The rearrangement links TRBV12-5 to TRBJ2-7, with TRBD2 as a possible D gene (7 bases). Trimming removed 5 bases from V and 4 bases from J, with 15 bases in between. Germline V gene lookup returns CDR1 LGHNT and CDR2 FRNRAP. CDR3 length equals 14 residues. The CDR3 DNA reads as TGTGCTAGTGGTCAGGGGACTATGAATTACGAGCAGTACTTC. Translation: CASGQGTMNYEQYF. Supplemented by reference TRBV12-5 and TRBJ2-7, the full variable domain reads DARVTQTPRHKVTEMGQEVTMRCQPILGHNTVFWYRQTMMQGLELLAYFRNRAPLDDSGMPKDRFSAEMPDATLATLKIQPSEPRDSAVYFCASGQGTMNYEQYFGPGTRLTVT.

This clone was recorded a few times. The V gene is TRBV7-8, the J gene TRBJ1-2; the D gene is possibly TRBD1 (6 bases). V was trimmed by 2 bases and J by 0 bases, leaving 25 bases between them. Germline V lookup: CDR1 SGHVS, CDR2 FQNEAQ. CDR3 length: 20 residues. The CDR3 nucleotides read TGTGCCAGCAGCTTATTGTCTATTGTAGCGCGGGGGGGCACTAACTATGGCTACACCTTC. It yields the protein CASSLLSIVARGGTNYGYTF.

The V call is TRBV9, the J call TRBJ1-6; weak D call: TRBD1 (5 bases). Between the trimmed V and J ends, which lost 0 bases and 13 bases, there was a span of 17 bases. This CDR3 spans 15 amino acids. Germline CDR1 and CDR2: SGDLS and YYNGEE. The CDR3 DNA reads as TGTGCCAGCAGCGTAGACCAGGGTGGCCTTTTGCCCCTCCACTTT. It translates to CASSVDQGGLLPLHF.

This chain links TRBV28 with TRBJ1-4, with D tentatively TRBD1 (6 bases). The CDR3 length is 15 residues. The germline V gene encodes CDR1 MDHEN and CDR2 SYDVKM. Trimming took off 5 bases at V and 0 bases at J, with 10 bases between the two ends. The CDR3 here is CASSSSGATNEKLFF. The CDR3 coding sequence is TGTGCCAGCAGTAGCTCAGGGGCAACTAATGAAAAACTGTTTTTT.

CDR3 amino acids: CASSAGRLTLHF. In DNA form, the CDR3 reads TGTGCCAGTAGTGCGGGACGGCTTACCCTCCACTTT. This chain connects TRBV19 to TRBJ1-6, with D tentatively TRBD1 (5 bases). This CDR3 spans 12 amino acids. Germline CDR1 and CDR2: LNHDA and SQIVND (reference sequence). V was trimmed by 5 bases and J by 14 bases, leaving 13 bases between them.

V gene TRBV20-1 combines with J gene TRBJ2-1, with D possibly being TRBD2 (6 bases). Trimming removed 7 bases at V and 13 bases at J, with 17 bases between. The germline CDR1 and CDR2 sequences are DFQATT and SNEGSKA (reference sequence). The CDR3 runs 11 residues. CDR3 sequence (DNA): TGCAGTGGTTTGCCGGGAGACGAACAGTTCTTC. Translation gives CSGLPGDEQFF.

The J gene is TRBJ1-6, the V gene TRBV4-3; D ambiguous. V was shortened by 6 bases and J by 10 bases, with 16 bases between the two germline ends. The CDR3 sequence is 14 residues long. Germline V gene sequence: CDR1 LGHNA, CDR2 YSLEER. The CDR3 sequence is CASSQIIEGSPLHF. CDR3 nucleotide sequence: TGCGCCAGCAGTCAGATTATAGAGGGCTCACCCCTCCACTTT.

The CDR3 bases are TGCGCCAGCAGCTTACAGCCCTATAGCAATCAGCCCCAGCATTTT. Translation gives CASSLQPYSNQPQHF. The chain employs TRBV5-1 and TRBJ1-5; D gene unclear. The germline V gene encodes CDR1 SGHRS and CDR2 YFSETQ. V dropped 2 bases and J dropped 0 bases, with 9 bases sitting between them. The CDR3 spans 15 residues. Combining the CDR3 with reference TRBV5-1 and TRBJ1-5 gives the whole variable domain KAGVTQTPRYLIKTRGQQVTLSCSPISGHRSVSWYQQTPGQGLQFLFEYFSETQRNKGNFPGRFSGRQFSNSRSEMNVSTLELGDSALYLCASSLQPYSNQPQHFGDGTRLSIL.

This rearrangement joins TRBV16 to TRBJ1-4; 7 bases agree with TRBD1. V lost 4 bases, J lost 6 bases, and 8 bases stayed unmatched. CDR3 length: 15 amino acids. The germline V gene encodes CDR1 KGHSY and CDR2 FQNENV. CDR3 DNA sequence: TGTGCCAGCAGCCCACTGACAGGGTCCTATGAAAAACTGTTTTTT. Encoded protein: CASSPLTGSYEKLFF. Drawing the rest from reference TRBV16 and TRBJ1-4, the complete variable domain is GEEVAQTPKHLVRGEGQKAKLYCAPIKGHSYVFWYQQVLKNEFKFLISFQNENVFDETGMPKERFSAKCLPNSPCSLEIQATKLEDSAVYFCASSPLTGSYEKLFFGSGTQLSVL.

This clone was recorded a few times. The V call is TRBV5-6, the J call TRBJ1-1; unclear D gene. Germline V gene lookup returns CDR1 SGHDT and CDR2 YYEEEE. This CDR3 is 18 amino acids long. Trimming removed 3 bases from V and 5 bases from J, with 26 bases in between. In DNA, the CDR3 is TGTGCCAGCAGCTCGCCGGGAGGCGTCGCCACTGCCCTAACTGAAGCTTTCTTT. It encodes CASSSPGGVATALTEAFF.

The gene calls are TRBV5-6 and TRBJ2-7, with 9 nucleotides matching TRBD2. From germline, CDR1 is SGHDT and CDR2 YYEEEE. This CDR3 has 16 residues. V dropped 2 bases and J dropped 3; count of bases not matched to a gene: 9. The CDR3 here is CASSFRPTAGGYEQYF. The CDR3 DNA sequence: TGTGCCAGCAGCTTCCGACCCACAGCGGGGGGCTACGAGCAGTACTTC.